The 5 T cell receptor beta chains given below trace back to one sample, sequenced in a study of post-analysis software for immune sequencing data. Study-wide findings and caveats: TRBV5-6, TRBV5-1 and TRBV20-1 belonged to a set of about five TRBV segments that were more frequent in patients than controls.

These receptors have no identified antigens. Unique molecular identifiers were carried by the TCR beta cDNA libraries. TCRdb called the PCR reads again in MiXCR, with one record for every CDR3 protein. The table shows under 900,000 distinct CDR3 sequences, with roughly 58% occurring only once. Sequenced material: blood. The receptors were gathered from a girl aged 10 to 17 with multiple sclerosis.

Details on this clonotype: One junction end disagrees with the germline gene, perhaps due to a read error. The chain carries TRBV27 and TRBJ1-4, with 10 bases matching TRBD1. The CDR3 runs to 14 residues. In germline, CDR1 is MNHEY, CDR2 SMNVEV (reference sequence). CDR3: CASSYGQGVRKRFF. Here the CDR3 DNA reads TGTGCCAGCAGCTACGGACAGGGGGTGAGAAAACGGTTTTTT.

This clonotype was observed a few times. The CDR3: CASSKGLGTGVRAKNIQYF. The CDR3 nucleotides read TGTGCCAGCAGTAAGGGGCTCGGGACAGGGGTTCGGGCCAAAAACATTCAGTACTTC. This sequence joins TRBV6-4 and TRBJ2-4, with 10 bases matching TRBD1. Losses at the gene ends were 5 bases for V and 1 base for J; bases not matched to a gene: 14. CDR3 length: 19 amino acids. From germline, CDR1 is MRHNA and CDR2 SNTAGT.

V is TRBV10-3 and J is TRBJ2-7, with 7 bases aligning to TRBD2. The tail of the sequence fits TRBJ2-4 better, so the J call may be wrong. The CDR3 covers 13 residues. Germline CDR1 is ENHRY and CDR2 is SYGVKD. As DNA, the CDR3 is TGTGCCACCCTCGGCCTAGCGGAAAACATTCAGTACTTC. Encoded protein: CATLGLAENIQYF.

To note about this clonotype: The junction departs from the called germline gene at one end, perhaps through a read error. The chain is built from TRBV7-7 and TRBJ2-7, with TRBD1 as a possible D gene (6 bases). Gene TRBJ2-5 matches the end of the DNA better, so the J call may be wrong. From germline, CDR1 is SSHAT and CDR2 FNYEAQ (reference sequence). The length of the CDR3 is 17 residues. In nucleotides, the CDR3 is TGTGCTAGCAGCCCGGGACAAGCTGTGATGGTGGGGGAGACCCAGTACTTC. Its translation: CASSPGQAVMVGETQYF.

The rearrangement uses TRBV29-1 and TRBJ1-2, with unresolved D. V lost 5 bases to trimming and J lost 4 bases, with 11 bases between them. The CDR3 runs to 12 residues. The V gene's germline CDR1 is SQVTM and CDR2 ANQGSEA. CDR3 nucleotides: TGCAGCGTTTCGGCGGGCATCTATGGCTACACCTTC. Its translation: CSVSAGIYGYTF.